Listed below are T cell receptor beta chains from one sample, sequenced in a study of identical twins. TCRdb called the 5' RACE reads again in MiXCR, with one record for every CDR3 protein. The sample yields over 550,000 distinct CDR3 sequences, around 7.5% seen once. The sample also formed part of further work on yellow fever vaccine responses in identical twins.

Sequenced input: PBMCs. The receptors originated from a woman younger than 30 in good health. The CDR3 runs from the conserved cysteine through the conserved F or W. A D gene is named only where the DNA matches it firmly. Expanded clones get a size class; other rows say once, few or many, or leave the size out.

v_call,clone_size,j_call,d_call,cdr3_length,cdr3_nt,cdr3_aa
TRBV5-1,many,TRBJ2-5,TRBD2,16,TGCGCCAGCAGCTTGGGGGGAGCGGGAACGAAAGAGACCCAGTACTTC,CASSLGGAGTKETQYF
TRBV7-8,many,TRBJ1-5,-,19,TGTGCCAGCAGCTTTAGTGCTTTGGGACGGGGGGCTCCTAGTCAGCCCCAGCATTTT,CASSFSALGRGAPSQPQHF
TRBV12-3/TRBV12-4,many,TRBJ1-6,-,15,TGTGCCAGCCGCCCCGCGGAGGGGTGGAATTCACCCCTCCACTTT,CASRPAEGWNSPLHF
TRBV5-1,few,TRBJ1-4,TRBD1,16,TGCGCCAGCAGCTTGGGGACAGGGCTAACTAATGAAAAACTGTTTTTT,CASSLGTGLTNEKLFF
TRBV20-1,many,TRBJ1-6,TRBD1,15,TGCAGTGCTAGAGATCGGAGGACAGGGGTTTCACCCCTCCACTTT,CSARDRRTGVSPLHF
TRBV5-1,many,TRBJ2-2,TRBD1,16,TGCGCCAGCAGCAAGACAGGGCTTCCGAACACCGGGGAGCTGTTTTTT,CASSKTGLPNTGELFF
TRBV20-1,many,TRBJ1-3,-,13,TGCAGTGCTAGGGACGGTGGAGGGAACACCATATATTTT,CSARDGGGNTIYF
TRBV7-8,few,TRBJ1-5,TRBD1,15,TGTGCCAGCAGCTTAGCGACAGGGCAAAATCAGCCCCAGCATTTT,CASSLATGQNQPQHF
TRBV6-5,few,TRBJ1-1,TRBD1,13,TGTGCCAGCAGTTACGGGGGACAGGCTGAAGCTTTCTTT,CASSYGGQAEAFF
TRBV7-8,few,TRBJ2-3,-,15,TGTGCCAGCAGCTTAAGACAGGAGATAGCAGATACGCAGTATTTT,CASSLRQEIADTQYF
TRBV12-3/TRBV12-4,many,TRBJ2-1,TRBD2,17,TGTGCCAGCAGTTTCTGGGGAGCGGGGGGGCAATATGGTGAGCAGTTCTTC,CASSFWGAGGQYGEQFF
TRBV10-3,many,TRBJ2-3,-,15,TGTGTCGCCCGACAGACAGAAACTAGCACAGATACGCAGTATTTT,CVARQTETSTDTQYF
TRBV12-3/TRBV12-4,few,TRBJ2-5,TRBD2,17,TGTGCCAGCAGTTTACGGGGAGCGGCTAGCGGGGGAGAGACCCAGTACTTC,CASSLRGAASGGETQYF
TRBV5-6,-,TRBJ1-2,-,13,TGTGCCAGCAGCCAAGGACAGCCGGGAGGCTACACCTTC,CASSQGQPGGYTF
TRBV5-1,-,TRBJ2-1,TRBD2,15,TGCGCCAGCAGCTTCGCTAGCGGGTCGTACAATGAGCAGTTCTTC,CASSFASGSYNEQFF
TRBV18,-,TRBJ2-1,TRBD1,15,TGTGCCAGCTCACGGACAGGAGAACCCAACAATGAGCAGTTCTTC,CASSRTGEPNNEQFF
TRBV24-1,-,TRBJ2-5,TRBD2,16,TGTGCCACCAGTGATTTTTGGGCTAGCGGGCAAGAGACCCAGTACTTC,CATSDFWASGQETQYF
TRBV21-1,-,TRBJ2-7,-,15,TGTGCCACCAAGGCACGGCTAGCGGTCACCTACGAGCAGTACTTC,CATKARLAVTYEQYF
TRBV7-9,-,TRBJ2-1,TRBD1,16,TGTGCCAGCAGCACTGACAGGGGTAGCTCCTACAATGAGCAGTTCTTC,CASSTDRGSSYNEQFF
TRBV5-1,-,TRBJ2-1,-,17,TGCGCCAGCAGCTGGGCTAGTCGTATAAGCTCCTACAATGAGCAGTTCTTC,CASSWASRISSYNEQFF
TRBV29-1,-,TRBJ2-1,-,15,TGCAGCGTTGCGGGGGTTTTGGATGAATACAATGAGCAGTTCTTC,CSVAGVLDEYNEQFF
TRBV10-3,few,TRBJ1-3,-,16,TGTGCCACCGCAACTACAGAACGGGGCTCCGGAAACACCATATATTTT,CATATTERGSGNTIYF
TRBV27,few,TRBJ2-2,TRBD1,15,TGTGCCAGCAGACGACAGACAGGGGATCCCGGGGAGCTGTTTTTT,CASRRQTGDPGELFF
TRBV3-1,many,TRBJ1-2,-,13,TGTGCCAGCAGCCAAGGCGGCGGCTATGGCTACACCTTC,CASSQGGGYGYTF